A selection of T cell receptor beta chains follows, all from one sample in a study of T cell repertoires in cytomegalovirus infection. Their recognized antigens are unknown. TCRdb processed the reads anew with MiXCR; each CDR3 protein has one entry. The table shows 450,000 to 550,000 distinct CDR3 sequences, with roughly 42% occurring only once. Sequenced here: cultured PBMCs, sampled from culture after CMV antigen stimulation. The receptors derive from a human donor in good health (CMV status not recorded). Some clones in this sample may be carry-over from other donors' samples. The CDR3 runs from the conserved cysteine through the conserved F or W. The order of the fields is V gene, D gene, J gene, clone size, CDR3 protein, CDR3 DNA. D genes are given only for firm matches. Rows give clone size only sometimes, using once, few, many, or a class for an expanded clone.

V: TRBV7-6; D: TRBD2; J: TRBJ2-5; size: few; CDR3: CASSYRTSVGRMGETQYF; DNA: TGTGCCAGCAGCTACCGGACTAGCGTAGGGAGGATGGGAGAGACCCAGTACTTC
V: TRBV10-2; D: NA; J: TRBJ2-5; size: NA; CDR3: CASEGAKETQYF; DNA: TGCGCCAGCGAAGGGGCAAAAGAGACCCAGTACTTC
V: TRBV2; D: NA; J: TRBJ2-1; size: NA; CDR3: CASSDELDPLDEQFF; DNA: TGTGCCAGCAGTGACGAGTTAGACCCTTTAGATGAGCAGTTCTTC
V: TRBV7-2; D: NA; J: TRBJ2-5; size: many; CDR3: CASSRTPQETQYF; DNA: TGTGCCAGCAGCCGGACTCCCCAAGAGACCCAGTACTTC
V: TRBV19; D: TRBD1; J: TRBJ1-1; size: NA; CDR3: CASNRDRNTEAFF; DNA: TGTGCCAGTAACCGGGACAGGAACACTGAAGCTTTCTTT
V: TRBV7-9; D: NA; J: TRBJ2-3; size: NA; CDR3: CASTLTGDKYRYF; DNA: TGTGCCAGCACCCTAACGGGGGACAAATATCGATATTTT
V: TRBV20-1; D: NA; J: TRBJ2-2; size: NA; CDR3: CSATVATGELFF; DNA: TGCAGTGCCACCGTGGCCACCGGGGAGCTGTTTTTT
V: TRBV2; D: NA; J: TRBJ2-5; size: NA; CDR3: CASLGDLGQETQYF; DNA: TGTGCCAGCCTGGGGGACCTGGGGCAAGAGACCCAGTACTTC
V: TRBV7-2; D: TRBD2; J: TRBJ2-7; size: NA; CDR3: CASSLVAGGPNEQYF; DNA: TGTGCCAGCAGCTTAGTAGCGGGAGGGCCTAACGAGCAGTACTTC
V: TRBV6-6; D: TRBD2; J: TRBJ2-5; size: NA; CDR3: CASNRLAGTQETQYF; DNA: TGTGCCAGCAACAGACTAGCGGGGACTCAAGAGACCCAGTACTTC
V: TRBV10-3; D: TRBD1; J: TRBJ2-7; size: few; CDR3: CAISEVGTDYEQYF; DNA: TGTGCCATCAGTGAAGTTGGGACAGACTACGAGCAGTACTTC
V: TRBV10-3; D: TRBD2; J: TRBJ2-7; size: few; CDR3: CAISEGSGGYYEQYF; DNA: TGTGCCATCAGTGAGGGCAGCGGGGGCTACTACGAGCAGTACTTC
V: TRBV7-2; D: TRBD2; J: TRBJ2-2; size: few; CDR3: CASSLVGGSLAGELFF; DNA: TGTGCCAGCAGCTTAGTTGGCGGGAGTCTTGCCGGGGAGCTGTTTTTT
V: TRBV6-1; D: NA; J: TRBJ1-2; size: NA; CDR3: CASSYEGIGSSNYGYTF; DNA: TGTGCCAGCAGTTATGAGGGGATTGGGAGCTCTAACTATGGCTACACCTTC
V: TRBV20-1; D: TRBD2; J: TRBJ2-3; size: NA; CDR3: CSATGTSADTQYF; DNA: TGCAGTGCTACCGGGACTAGCGCAGATACGCAGTATTTT
V: TRBV6-6; D: NA; J: TRBJ1-5; size: NA; CDR3: CASSYLTGARGQPQHF; DNA: TGTGCCAGCAGTTACCTAACGGGGGCGCGGGGGCAGCCCCAGCATTTT
V: TRBV7-2; D: NA; J: TRBJ2-3; size: few; CDR3: CASSSQPTDTQYF; DNA: TGTGCCAGCAGCTCCCAACCCACAGATACGCAGTATTTT
V: TRBV7-9; D: NA; J: TRBJ1-1; size: NA; CDR3: CASSLGSGATEAFF; DNA: TGTGCCAGCAGCTTAGGAAGCGGGGCCACTGAAGCTTTCTTT
V: TRBV7-2; D: NA; J: TRBJ2-2; size: few; CDR3: CASSRPGNTGELFF; DNA: TGTGCCAGCAGTAGGCCGGGGAACACCGGGGAGCTGTTTTTT
V: TRBV9; D: TRBD2; J: TRBJ2-5; size: NA; CDR3: CASSVVGSGSETQYF; DNA: TGTGCCAGCAGCGTAGTCGGTAGCGGGAGTGAGACCCAGTACTTC
V: TRBV6-1; D: NA; J: TRBJ2-7; size: NA; CDR3: CASSERYTPYEQYF; DNA: TGTGCCAGCAGTGAACGCTACACCCCCTACGAGCAGTACTTC
V: TRBV12-3/TRBV12-4; D: NA; J: TRBJ1-2; size: NA; CDR3: CASTFDTDGYTF; DNA: TGTGCCAGCACCTTCGATACGGATGGCTACACCTTC
V: TRBV10-3; D: TRBD1; J: TRBJ1-2; size: few; CDR3: CATGQGNYGYTF; DNA: TGTGCCACCGGACAGGGGAACTATGGCTACACCTTC
V: TRBV6-2/TRBV6-3; D: NA; J: TRBJ2-1; size: NA; CDR3: CASTSGPRALNEQFF; DNA: TGTGCCAGCACCTCGGGGCCGCGGGCCCTCAATGAGCAGTTCTTC
V: TRBV3-1; D: NA; J: TRBJ1-1; size: NA; CDR3: CASSRRADGTEAFF; DNA: TGTGCCAGCAGCCGACGAGCGGACGGAACTGAAGCTTTCTTT
V: TRBV7-2; D: NA; J: TRBJ2-3; size: many; CDR3: CASSPGKDTQYF; DNA: TGTGCCAGCAGCCCCGGGAAGGATACGCAGTATTTT
V: TRBV6-1; D: NA; J: TRBJ2-1; size: NA; CDR3: CASSSSAWNEQFF; DNA: TGTGCCAGCAGTAGTAGCGCCTGGAATGAGCAGTTCTTC
V: TRBV27; D: NA; J: TRBJ1-1; size: few; CDR3: CASSPTPGLYTEAFF; DNA: TGTGCCAGCAGTCCGACCCCAGGACTCTACACTGAAGCTTTCTTT
V: TRBV27; D: NA; J: TRBJ1-6; size: NA; CDR3: CASRIQLGTADNSPLHF; DNA: TGTGCCAGCAGGATCCAACTCGGGACGGCAGATAATTCACCCCTCCACTTT
V: TRBV7-2; D: TRBD2; J: TRBJ2-1; size: NA; CDR3: CASSPIAGGYGEQFF; DNA: TGTGCCAGCAGCCCAATAGCGGGGGGCTACGGTGAGCAGTTCTTC
V: TRBV7-9; D: TRBD2; J: TRBJ2-6; size: few; CDR3: CASSRRDYSGANVLTF; DNA: TGTGCCAGCAGCAGGCGGGACTACTCTGGGGCCAACGTCCTGACTTTC
V: TRBV7-8; D: TRBD1; J: TRBJ1-1; size: few; CDR3: CASSQQGAENTEAFF; DNA: TGTGCCAGCAGCCAACAGGGGGCAGAGAACACTGAAGCTTTCTTT
V: TRBV7-2; D: NA; J: TRBJ1-5; size: NA; CDR3: CASSLGGRGFGNQPQHF; DNA: TGTGCCAGCAGCTTAGGTGGTCGGGGGTTCGGCAATCAGCCCCAGCATTTT
V: TRBV5-1; D: NA; J: TRBJ2-7; size: few; CDR3: CASSYLGGQISYEQYF; DNA: TGCGCCAGCAGCTATCTGGGGGGACAGATTTCCTACGAGCAGTACTTC
V: TRBV7-2; D: TRBD2; J: TRBJ2-3; size: many; CDR3: CASSSVAGLDTDTQYF; DNA: TGTGCCAGCAGCTCCGTAGCGGGACTGGACACAGATACGCAGTATTTT
V: TRBV7-2; D: NA; J: TRBJ1-2; size: few; CDR3: CASSPGWSENYGYTF; DNA: TGTGCCAGCAGCCCGGGTTGGTCGGAGAACTATGGCTACACCTTC
V: TRBV12-3/TRBV12-4; D: NA; J: TRBJ1-2; size: NA; CDR3: CASSFGGPGYTF; DNA: TGTGCCAGCAGTTTTGGTGGACCTGGCTACACCTTC
V: TRBV9; D: NA; J: TRBJ2-5; size: NA; CDR3: CASSARGGSGETQYF; DNA: TGTGCCAGCAGCGCTCGCGGGGGCTCCGGGGAGACCCAGTACTTC
V: TRBV4-1; D: TRBD1; J: TRBJ2-3; size: once; CDR3: CASSYGQGGTDTQYF; DNA: TGCGCCAGCAGCTACGGACAGGGTGGCACAGATACGCAGTATTTT
V: TRBV7-2; D: NA; J: TRBJ1-4; size: NA; CDR3: CASSQLTTNEKLFF; DNA: TGTGCCAGCAGCCAACTGACAACTAATGAAAAACTGTTTTTT
V: TRBV6-5; D: TRBD2; J: TRBJ2-4; size: NA; CDR3: CASSLKGGTTAMYNF; DNA: TGTGCCAGCAGTTTGAAGGGAGGGACGACAGCGATGTATAACTTC
V: TRBV10-3; D: TRBD1; J: TRBJ2-6; size: few; CDR3: CAISAGQGAKRANVLTF; DNA: TGTGCCATCAGCGCGGGACAGGGGGCGAAGCGGGCCAACGTCCTGACTTTC
V: TRBV7-9; D: NA; J: TRBJ2-1; size: NA; CDR3: CASSLGDTEQFF; DNA: TGTGCCAGCAGCTTGGGTGATACTGAGCAGTTCTTC
V: TRBV28; D: TRBD1; J: TRBJ2-1; size: NA; CDR3: CASSQDRGLWNEQFF; DNA: TGTGCCAGCAGCCAGGACAGGGGGCTGTGGAATGAGCAGTTCTTC